Below are 21 T cell receptor beta chains sequenced from a single sample in a study of beta chain features in type 1 diabetes (dated 2018 in TCRdb). Preparation of the library involved the immunoSEQ multiplex PCR assay. The entire isolated RNA was reverse transcribed using the High Capacity cDNA Reverse Transcription Kit, and thus expressed TCRB transcripts were sequenced. TCRdb holds this immuneACCESS table with in-frame rearrangements only. Some clones are missing; in checked studies, unresolved V genes explain under half, and the rest has no known cause. Across this sample there are about 140,000 clones, with 9.7% seen only once. The ten largest clones add up to nearly 0.65% of the sample. Sequenced sample: central memory CD4+ T cells from blood. The receptors stem from a woman in her 40s in good health.

The rearrangement links TRBV19 to TRBJ1-5, with TRBD1 as a possible D gene (6 bases). The V and J ends lost 9 bases and 3 bases respectively, with 27 bases between them. This CDR3 contains 18 residues. CDR1 and CDR2 (germline): LNHDA, SQIVND (reference sequence). The CDR3 here is CASHLGPTGSGANQPQHF. DNA of the CDR3: TGTGCCAGCCACCTGGGGCCTACAGGGTCGGGCGCCAATCAGCCCCAGCATTTT.

This chain connects TRBV5-1 to TRBJ2-1, with D possibly TRBD2 on 5 matching bases. Germline V gene sequence: CDR1 SGHRS, CDR2 YFSETQ. The CDR3 has 14 residues. The germline V and J ends were trimmed by 4 bases and 7 bases, with 15 bases remaining between them. CDR3 sequence reads: CASSVYGNVNEQFF. CDR3 nucleotide sequence: TGCGCCAGCAGCGTGTACGGGAACGTGAATGAGCAGTTCTTC.

The V gene is TRBV5-4, the J gene TRBJ2-5; weak D call: TRBD1 (8 bases). Germline loops: CDR1 SGHNT, CDR2 YYREEE (reference sequence). Trimming removed 4 bases at V and 5 bases at J, with 18 bases between. The CDR3 spans 15 residues. The CDR3 is CASSPTGGGRETQYF. CDR3 nucleotide sequence: TGTGCCAGCAGCCCAACAGGGGGGGGAAGGGAGACCCAGTACTTC.

The DNA for the CDR3 is TGTGCCAGCAGTGGATCGGCGGGACTTGGCGAGCAGTACTTC. It translates to CASSGSAGLGEQYF. The gene calls are TRBV2 and TRBJ2-7; the D gene is possibly TRBD2 (6 bases). V dropped 4 bases and J dropped 6 bases, with 16 bases sitting between them. The CDR3 spans 14 residues. Per germline, CDR1 SNHLY and CDR2 FYNNEI.

The rearrangement links TRBV5-6 to TRBJ1-2; D gene unclear. The CDR3 loop spans 14 amino acids. V was pared by 1 base and J by 1 base, with 8 bases between. Germline CDR1 is SGHDT and CDR2 is YYEEEE. The CDR3 DNA reads TGTGCCAGCAGCTTGTATACGGGTAACTATGGCTACACCTTC. This translates into CASSLYTGNYGYTF.

This clone has a handful of counts. This chain links TRBV5-1 with TRBJ2-7; weak D call: TRBD1 (5 bases). The germline V gene has CDR1 SGHRS and CDR2 YFSETQ. V lost 1 base and J 5 bases, leaving 10 bases between the germline ends. The CDR3 totals 13 residues. The CDR3 nucleotides read TGCGCCAGCAGCTTGATGAGACAGAACGAGCAGTACTTC. Translation gives CASSLMRQNEQYF. Variable domain in full (rest from reference TRBV5-1 and TRBJ2-7): KAGVTQTPRYLIKTRGQQVTLSCSPISGHRSVSWYQQTPGQGLQFLFEYFSETQRNKGNFPGRFSGRQFSNSRSEMNVSTLELGDSALYLCASSLMRQNEQYFGPGTRLTVT.

This clone was seen only a few times. The chain links TRBV5-6 to TRBJ1-5; no clear D gene. Trimming cost V 6 bases and J 0 bases, with 10 bases left between them. CDR1 is SGHDT and CDR2 is YYEEEE in the germline V gene. This CDR3 contains 14 residues. In nucleotides, the CDR3 is TGTGCCAGCACTCGGAGGAATAGCAATCAGCCCCAGCATTTT. As protein: CASTRRNSNQPQHF.

This clone has ten or more counts. This chain connects TRBV27 to TRBJ2-5; D may be TRBD2 (5 bases). Trimming took 11 bases from V and 5 from J, leaving 15 bases between them. The V gene's germline CDR1 is MNHEY and CDR2 SMNVEV (reference sequence). The CDR3 runs to 12 residues. The DNA of the CDR3 is TGTGCCGCTGAGGTCTGGAGGGAGACCCAGTACTTC. Translating gives CAAEVWRETQYF.

This clone occurred a few times. This chain uses TRBV5-6 with TRBJ1-1; D is unclear. Germline lookup yields CDR1 SGHDT and CDR2 YYEEEE. This CDR3 is 13 amino acids long. The V end lost 1 base, the J end lost 1 base, and 5 bases lay between the germline ends. CDR3 protein: CASSLWRNTEAFF. CDR3 DNA: TGTGCCAGCAGCTTGTGGAGGAACACTGAAGCTTTCTTT.

This chain connects TRBV9 to TRBJ2-5; a weak D match, TRBD1 (8 bases). Germline V gene sequence: CDR1 SGDLS, CDR2 YYNGEE. Trimming pared 4 bases from V and 3 bases from J, leaving 16 bases between. The CDR3 loop spans 15 amino acids. The CDR3 protein is CASSLLTGGEETQYF. CDR3 DNA sequence: TGTGCCAGCAGCTTACTCACAGGGGGGGAAGAGACCCAGTACTTC.

The chain couples TRBV11-2 to TRBJ2-1, with 9 nucleotides matching TRBD1. V lost 5 bases, J lost 9 bases, and 5 bases stayed unmatched. CDR3 length: 13 residues. The V gene's germline CDR1 is SGHAT and CDR2 FQNNGV. This CDR3 is CASSQRQGGEQFF. The CDR3 nucleotides are TGTGCCAGCAGCCAACGACAGGGGGGTGAGCAGTTCTTC. Complete variable domain (other parts from reference TRBV11-2 and TRBJ2-1): EAGVAQSPRYKIIEKRQSVAFWCNPISGHATLYWYQQILGQGPKLLIQFQNNGVVDDSQLPKDRFSAERLKGVDSTLKIQPAKLEDSAVYLCASSQRQGGEQFFGPGTRLTVL.

In this sample, this clone turned up a few times. CDR3 protein: CASRRTVQETQYF. In nucleotides, the CDR3 is TGTGCCAGCAGACGGACAGTCCAAGAGACCCAGTACTTC. This chain joins TRBV2 and TRBJ2-5; possibly TRBD1 for D (6 bases). Germline CDR1 is SNHLY and CDR2 is FYNNEI. Trimming removed 6 bases from V and 1 base from J, with 9 bases in between. This CDR3 has 13 amino acids.

This clone showed up just a few times. V gene TRBV27 combines with J gene TRBJ2-5; D is unclear. Trimming pared 6 bases from V and 1 base from J, leaving 9 bases between. From germline, CDR1 is MNHEY and CDR2 SMNVEV (reference sequence). The length of the CDR3 is 13 residues. The CDR3 sequence: CASRRNSQETQYF. In DNA form, the CDR3 reads TGTGCCAGCAGAAGGAACAGCCAAGAGACCCAGTACTTC.

This clone turned up a few times. The chain joins TRBV7-9 to TRBJ2-5; 7 nucleotides line up with TRBD1. Germline V CDR1 and CDR2: SEHNR, FQNEAQ (reference sequence). The CDR3 covers 15 residues. Trimming removed 3 bases from V and 0 bases from J; junction bases left unmatched: 4. This chain's CDR3 is CASSLGDRDQETQYF. CDR3 DNA: TGTGCCAGCAGCTTGGGTGACAGGGACCAAGAGACCCAGTACTTC.

In regard to this clone: Different DNA sequences within this sample yield the same CDR3. The chain is built from TRBV4-2 and TRBJ2-7; D ambiguous. CDR1 and CDR2 (germline): LGHNA, YNFKEQ. This CDR3 region has 13 residues. V was trimmed by 4 bases and J by 1 base, leaving 8 bases between them. CDR3 in amino acids: CASSRDTSYEQYF. DNA for the CDR3: TGTGCCAGCAGCCGAGACACATCCTACGAGCAGTACTTC.

The chain combines TRBV12-5 with TRBJ2-5; D is possibly TRBD2 (6 bases). V was trimmed by 4 bases and J by 1 base, leaving 7 bases between them. Germline CDR1 and CDR2: LGHNT and FRNRAP. The CDR3 totals 13 residues. CDR3 protein: CASGSGVQETQYF. The DNA for the CDR3 is TGTGCTAGTGGTTCGGGGGTCCAAGAGACCCAGTACTTC.

The chain joins TRBV16 to TRBJ1-2; D gene uncertain. The V gene's germline CDR1 is KGHSY and CDR2 FQNENV. The CDR3 is made up of 13 amino acids. Trimming took 5 bases from V and 2 from J, leaving 9 bases between them. CDR3 DNA: TGTGCCAGCAGCGTGGAGGGAAACTATGGCTACACCTTC. It encodes CASSVEGNYGYTF.

The J gene is TRBJ2-2, the V gene TRBV5-1; D ambiguous. Germline CDR1 reads SGHRS; CDR2 reads YFSETQ. V gave up 7 bases and J gave up 4 bases, with 17 bases separating them. This CDR3 is built from 15 residues. CDR3 region: CASLPGAVATGELFF. The CDR3 nucleotides read TGCGCCAGCCTCCCAGGTGCTGTGGCCACCGGGGAGCTGTTTTTT. The full variable domain, in which reference TRBV5-1 and TRBJ2-2 provide the parts outside the CDR3, is KAGVTQTPRYLIKTRGQQVTLSCSPISGHRSVSWYQQTPGQGLQFLFEYFSETQRNKGNFPGRFSGRQFSNSRSEMNVSTLELGDSALYLCASLPGAVATGELFFGEGSRLTVL.

The V call is TRBV7-2, the J call TRBJ2-3; TRBD2 is a possible D gene (6 bases). The CDR3 sequence is 14 residues long. Germline-derived CDR1 and CDR2 are SGHTA and FQGNSA. The V end was cut by 2 bases, the J end by 2 bases, with 8 bases between. The CDR3 DNA reads as TGTGCCAGCAGCTTACGGGGGAACACAGATACGCAGTATTTT. Translating gives CASSLRGNTDTQYF.

The rearrangement uses TRBV27 and TRBJ2-1; weak D call: TRBD1 (5 bases). The CDR3 contains 14 residues. CDR1 is MNHEY and CDR2 is SMNVEV in the germline V gene (reference sequence). V lost 5 bases and J 6 bases, leaving 14 bases between the germline ends. The CDR3 reads CASSNGPGLNEQFF. The CDR3 DNA reads as TGTGCCAGCAGTAACGGGCCAGGGCTCAATGAGCAGTTCTTC.

This clone was detected ten times or more. The chain couples TRBV2 to TRBJ2-3; tentatively, D is TRBD2 (6 bases). Germline loops: CDR1 SNHLY, CDR2 FYNNEI. This CDR3 is 13 amino acids long. Trimming cost V 5 bases and J 6 bases, with 12 bases left between them. CDR3 DNA sequence: TGTGCCAGCAGTAGCGGGTATTCTGATACGCAGTATTTT. This sequence encodes CASSSGYSDTQYF.